Below, 13 T cell receptor beta chains from the same sample are listed, as sequenced in a study of shared clonotypes between healthy human individuals. Method: immunoSEQ multiplex PCR; TCRdb's copy keeps in-frame clones and lacks some. In the table there are about 340,000 clones, around four fifths of which are singletons. Source material: memory CD4+ T cells sorted from blood. Subset described: CD45RA-negative fraction. All receptors derive from a young man in good health.

V is TRBV2 and J is TRBJ2-1; D is uncertain. The CDR3 loop spans 13 amino acids. The V gene lost 1 base and the J gene lost 6 bases, with 7 bases spanning the gap. Germline CDR1 reads SNHLY; CDR2 reads FYNNEI. In nucleotides, the CDR3 is TGTGCCAGCAGTGAAGAAGGGTTCAATGAGCAGTTCTTC. This sequence encodes CASSEEGFNEQFF. The full variable domain, completed using reference TRBV2 and TRBJ2-1, is EPEVTQTPSHQVTQMGQEVILRCVPISNHLYFYWYRQILGQKVEFLVSFYNNEISEKSEIFDDQFSVERPDGSNFTLKIRSTKLEDSAMYFCASSEEGFNEQFFGPGTRLTVL.

This sequence joins TRBV6-6 and TRBJ2-1; D uncertain. V shed 8 bases and J shed 8 bases, with 13 bases lying between them. The CDR3 loop spans 12 amino acids. CDR1 MNHNY and CDR2 SVGAGI come from the germline V gene (reference sequence). As DNA, the CDR3 is TGTGCCAGCGGTCTACGGGTATATGAGCAGTTCTTC. Residues: CASGLRVYEQFF.

The chain combines TRBV19 with TRBJ1-5, with no clear D. The CDR3 contains 16 residues. V was cut by 5 bases and J by 3 bases, with 17 bases left in between. The germline V gene has CDR1 LNHDA and CDR2 SQIVND (reference sequence). The CDR3 region has the DNA TGTGCCAGTAGTTTCCCTTGGCGGCAGACCAATCAGCCCCAGCATTTT. It is translated as CASSFPWRQTNQPQHF. Looking up the rest from reference TRBV19 and TRBJ1-5 gives the full variable domain: DGGITQSPKYLFRKEGQNVTLSCEQNLNHDAMYWYRQDPGQGLRLIYYSQIVNDFQKGDIAEGYSVSREKKESFPLTVTSAQKNPTAFYLCASSFPWRQTNQPQHFGDGTRLSIL.

CDR3: CASSPRGGEQYF. The CDR3 DNA reads as TGTGCCAGTAGTCCCCGGGGGGGCGAGCAGTACTTC. This sequence joins TRBV19 and TRBJ2-7, with 8 bases lining up with TRBD2. After removal of 5 bases from V and 6 bases from J, the junction contained 3 bases not matched to a gene. Germline V gene sequence: CDR1 LNHDA, CDR2 SQIVND (reference sequence). CDR3 size: 12 residues.

The V and J genes are TRBV25-1 and TRBJ1-2; 7 bases align to TRBD1. The V and J ends lost 6 bases and 3 bases, in that order; junction bases with no gene match: 4. The CDR3 spans 13 residues. CDR1 and CDR2 (germline): MGHDK, SYGVNS. The CDR3 region has the DNA TGTGCCAGCAGCATCACAGGGGACTATGGCTACACCTTC. Its translation is CASSITGDYGYTF.

V is TRBV18 and J is TRBJ2-1, with 10 bases that match TRBD2. The CDR3 is 15 residues long. Germline CDR1 reads KGHSH; CDR2 reads LQKENI. Trimming took 4 bases from V and 9 from J; bases not matched to a gene: 9. CDR3 bases: TGTGCCAGCTCACGAACTCTAGCGGGAGAGGGTGAGCAGTTCTTC. It is translated as CASSRTLAGEGEQFF.

The gene calls are TRBV10-3 and TRBJ2-3, with 11 positions matching TRBD2. V gave up 5 bases and J gave up 3 bases; unmatched junction bases: 4. The CDR3 length is 15 residues. The germline CDR1 and CDR2 sequences are ENHRY and SYGVKD. DNA for the CDR3: TGTGCCATCAGTAAAACTAGCGGGAGTACAGATACGCAGTATTTT. Its translation is CAISKTSGSTDTQYF.

The chain is built from TRBV27 and TRBJ1-1, with a possible D match to TRBD1 (5 bases). CDR1 and CDR2 from the germline V gene are MNHEY and SMNVEV (reference sequence). V lost 5 bases to trimming and J lost 11 bases, with 18 bases between them. The CDR3 is made up of 13 amino acids. CDR3 region: CASSPTLQGRAFF. For the CDR3, the DNA is TGTGCCAGCAGTCCCACCCTTCAGGGCAGGGCTTTCTTT.

The chain carries TRBV28 and TRBJ2-1, with TRBD1 matching over 8 bases. V lost 1 base, J lost 9 bases, and 8 bases stayed unmatched. CDR1 MDHEN and CDR2 SYDVKM come from the germline V gene. This CDR3 spans 15 amino acids. The CDR3 coding sequence is TGTGCCAGCAGTTTATTCAGGGGGCATAATATTGAGCAGTTCTTC. This encodes CASSLFRGHNIEQFF.

The V call is TRBV2, the J call TRBJ2-3; perhaps TRBD1 as D (7 bases). The V end lost 6 bases, the J end lost 1 base, and 14 bases lay between the germline ends. The CDR3 runs 15 residues. Germline V lookup: CDR1 SNHLY, CDR2 FYNNEI. CDR3 loop: CASRRQGGGTDTQYF. CDR3 in DNA: TGTGCCAGCAGGAGACAGGGCGGGGGCACAGATACGCAGTATTTT.

This chain connects TRBV9 to TRBJ2-5; 7 nucleotides align to TRBD1. The germline V gene has CDR1 SGDLS and CDR2 YYNGEE. CDR3 length: 15 amino acids. J was trimmed by 1 base and V by 0 bases; bases with no gene match: 3. The CDR3 sequence is CASSVAGTVQETQYF. The DNA for the CDR3 is TGTGCCAGCAGCGTAGCGGGGACAGTCCAAGAGACCCAGTACTTC.

The chain combines TRBV21-1 with TRBJ1-5. TRBV21-1 is listed as a pseudogene. CDR3 size: 16 residues. Written as DNA, the CDR3 is TGTGCCAGCAGCAAAGTCCTGAGGGAAAGCAATCAGCCCCAGCATTTT. Encoded protein: CASSKVLRESNQPQHF.

The chain has TRBV5-1 and TRBJ2-5; no firm D call. The CDR3 loop spans 17 amino acids. V lost 0 bases and J 2 bases, leaving 17 bases between the germline ends. The germline V gene has CDR1 SGHRS and CDR2 YFSETQ. CDR3 loop: CASSLVFGLPPQETQYF. CDR3 bases: TGCGCCAGCAGCTTGGTATTTGGTCTTCCTCCTCAAGAGACCCAGTACTTC. The full variable domain, its missing parts supplied by reference TRBV5-1 and TRBJ2-5, is KAGVTQTPRYLIKTRGQQVTLSCSPISGHRSVSWYQQTPGQGLQFLFEYFSETQRNKGNFPGRFSGRQFSNSRSEMNVSTLELGDSALYLCASSLVFGLPPQETQYFGPGTRLLVL.